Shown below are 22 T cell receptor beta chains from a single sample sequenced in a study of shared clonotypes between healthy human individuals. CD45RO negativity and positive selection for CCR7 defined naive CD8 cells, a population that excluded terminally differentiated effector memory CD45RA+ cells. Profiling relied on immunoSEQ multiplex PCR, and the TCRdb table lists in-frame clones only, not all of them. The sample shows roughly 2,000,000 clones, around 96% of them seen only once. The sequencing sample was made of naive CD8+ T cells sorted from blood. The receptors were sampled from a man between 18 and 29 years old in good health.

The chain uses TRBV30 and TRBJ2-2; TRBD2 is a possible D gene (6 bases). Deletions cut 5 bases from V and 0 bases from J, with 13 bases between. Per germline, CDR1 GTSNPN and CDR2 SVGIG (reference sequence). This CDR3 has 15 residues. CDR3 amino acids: CAWDPGTSNTGELFF. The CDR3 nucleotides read TGTGCCTGGGACCCCGGGACTTCGAACACCGGGGAGCTGTTTTTT.

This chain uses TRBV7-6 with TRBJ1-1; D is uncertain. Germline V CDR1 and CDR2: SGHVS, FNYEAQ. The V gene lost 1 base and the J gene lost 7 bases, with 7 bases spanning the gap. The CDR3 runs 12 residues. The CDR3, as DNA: TGTGCCAGCAGCTTAGGGGAGGGTGAAGCTTTCTTT. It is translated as CASSLGEGEAFF.

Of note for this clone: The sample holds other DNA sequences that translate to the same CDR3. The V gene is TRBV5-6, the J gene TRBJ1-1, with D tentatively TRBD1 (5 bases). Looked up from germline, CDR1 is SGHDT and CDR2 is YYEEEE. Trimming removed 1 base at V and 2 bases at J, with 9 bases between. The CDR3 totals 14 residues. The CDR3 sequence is CASSLSGANTEAFF. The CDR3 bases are TGTGCCAGCAGCTTGTCCGGGGCCAACACTGAAGCTTTCTTT.

The CDR3 reads CASSQIHSGGLYNEQFF. CDR3 coding DNA: TGTGCCAGCAGCCAAATTCACAGCGGGGGGCTCTACAATGAGCAGTTCTTC. V is TRBV14 and J is TRBJ2-1; the match to TRBD2 covers 9 bases. Germline trimming cut 2 bases from V and 3 bases from J; bases unmatched to any gene: 8. This CDR3 has 17 residues. CDR1 and CDR2 (germline): SGHDN, FVKESK.

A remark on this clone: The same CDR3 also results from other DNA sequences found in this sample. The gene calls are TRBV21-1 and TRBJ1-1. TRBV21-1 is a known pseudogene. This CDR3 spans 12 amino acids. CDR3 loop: CASSKGGTEAFF. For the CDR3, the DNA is TGTGCCAGCAGCAAAGGGGGGACTGAAGCTTTCTTT.

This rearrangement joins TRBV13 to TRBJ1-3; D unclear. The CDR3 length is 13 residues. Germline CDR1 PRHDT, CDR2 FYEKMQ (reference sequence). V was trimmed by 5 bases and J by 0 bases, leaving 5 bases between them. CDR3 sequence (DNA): TGTGCCAGCAGCCCCGCCTCTGGAAACACCATATATTTT. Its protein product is CASSPASGNTIYF. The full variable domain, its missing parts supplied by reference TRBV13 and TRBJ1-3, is AAGVIQSPRHLIKEKRETATLKCYPIPRHDTVYWYQQGPGQDPQFLISFYEKMQSDKGSIPDRFSAQQFSDYHSELNMSSLELGDSALYFCASSPASGNTIYFGEGSWLTVV.

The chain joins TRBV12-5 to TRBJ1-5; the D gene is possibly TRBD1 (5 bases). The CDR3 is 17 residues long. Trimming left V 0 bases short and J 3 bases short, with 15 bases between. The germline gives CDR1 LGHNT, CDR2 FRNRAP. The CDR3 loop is CASGLVSRGYPNQPQHF. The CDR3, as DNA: TGTGCTAGTGGTTTGGTCTCGAGGGGATATCCCAATCAGCCCCAGCATTTT.

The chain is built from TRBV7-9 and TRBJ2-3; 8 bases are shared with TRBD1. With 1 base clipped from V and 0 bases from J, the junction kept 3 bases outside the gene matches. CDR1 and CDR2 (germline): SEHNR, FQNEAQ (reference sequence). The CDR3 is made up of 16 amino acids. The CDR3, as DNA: TGTGCCAGCAGCTTAGGCGACAGGGGAAGCACAGATACGCAGTATTTT. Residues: CASSLGDRGSTDTQYF.

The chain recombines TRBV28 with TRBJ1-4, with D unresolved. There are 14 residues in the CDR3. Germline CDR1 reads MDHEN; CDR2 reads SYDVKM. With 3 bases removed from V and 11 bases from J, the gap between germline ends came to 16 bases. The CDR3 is CASSFVSGDWKLFF. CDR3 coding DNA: TGTGCCAGCAGTTTTGTTTCGGGCGATTGGAAACTGTTTTTT.

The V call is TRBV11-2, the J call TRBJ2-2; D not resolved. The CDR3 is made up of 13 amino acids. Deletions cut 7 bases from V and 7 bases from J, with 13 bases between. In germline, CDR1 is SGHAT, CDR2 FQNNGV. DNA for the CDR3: TGTGCCAGCACTTGGAGTTCAGGCGGGGAGCTGTTTTTT. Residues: CASTWSSGGELFF.

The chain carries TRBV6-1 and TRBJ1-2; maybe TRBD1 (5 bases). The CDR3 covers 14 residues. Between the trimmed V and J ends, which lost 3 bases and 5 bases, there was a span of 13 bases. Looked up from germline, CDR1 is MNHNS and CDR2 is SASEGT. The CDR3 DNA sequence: TGTGCCAGCAGTGAGATCATTGGGGGGTATGGCTACACCTTC. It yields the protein CASSEIIGGYGYTF.

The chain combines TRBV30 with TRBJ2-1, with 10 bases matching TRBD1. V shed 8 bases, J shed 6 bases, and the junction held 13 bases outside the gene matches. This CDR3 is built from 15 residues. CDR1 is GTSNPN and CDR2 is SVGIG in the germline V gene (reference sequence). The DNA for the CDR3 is TGTGCCGCCTGGACCGGGACAGGGGCGCCCAATGAGCAGTTCTTC. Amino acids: CAAWTGTGAPNEQFF.

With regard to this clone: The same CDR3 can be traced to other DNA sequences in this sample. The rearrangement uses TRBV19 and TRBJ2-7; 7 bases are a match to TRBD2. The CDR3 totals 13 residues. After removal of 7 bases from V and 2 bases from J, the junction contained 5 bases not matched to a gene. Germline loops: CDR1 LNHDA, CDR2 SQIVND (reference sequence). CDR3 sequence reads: CASTAGVAYEQYF. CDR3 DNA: TGTGCCAGTACGGCGGGGGTAGCCTACGAGCAGTACTTC.

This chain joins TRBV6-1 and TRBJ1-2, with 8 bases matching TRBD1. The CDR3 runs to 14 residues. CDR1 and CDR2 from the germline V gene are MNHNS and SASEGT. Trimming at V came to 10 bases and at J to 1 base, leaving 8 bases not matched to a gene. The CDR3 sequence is CATQQGGYNYGYTF. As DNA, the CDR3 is TGTGCCACCCAACAGGGGGGCTATAACTATGGCTACACCTTC.

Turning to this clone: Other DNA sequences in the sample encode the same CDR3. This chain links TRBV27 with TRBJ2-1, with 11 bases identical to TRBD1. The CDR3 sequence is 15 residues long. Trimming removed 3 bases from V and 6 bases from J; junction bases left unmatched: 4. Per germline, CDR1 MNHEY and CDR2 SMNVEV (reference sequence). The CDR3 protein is CASSLGTGGGNEQFF. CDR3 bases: TGTGCCAGCAGTTTGGGGACAGGGGGAGGCAATGAGCAGTTCTTC.

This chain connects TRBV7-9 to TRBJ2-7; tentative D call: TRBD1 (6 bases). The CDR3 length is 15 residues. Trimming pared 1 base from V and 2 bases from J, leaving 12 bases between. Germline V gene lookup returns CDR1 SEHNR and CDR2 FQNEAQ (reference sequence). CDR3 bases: TGTGCCAGCAGCTTAGTGGCCGACAGGCCCTACGAGCAGTACTTC. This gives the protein CASSLVADRPYEQYF. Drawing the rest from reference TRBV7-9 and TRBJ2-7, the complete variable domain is DTGVSQNPRHKITKRGQNVTFRCDPISEHNRLYWYRQTLGQGPEFLTYFQNEAQLEKSRLLSDRFSAERPKGSFSTLEIQRTEQGDSAMYLCASSLVADRPYEQYFGPGTRLTVT.

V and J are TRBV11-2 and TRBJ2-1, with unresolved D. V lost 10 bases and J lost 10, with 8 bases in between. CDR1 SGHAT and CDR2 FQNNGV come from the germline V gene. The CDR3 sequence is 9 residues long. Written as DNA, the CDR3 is TGTGCCACTGGACGAGAGCAGTTCTTC. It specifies CATGREQFF.

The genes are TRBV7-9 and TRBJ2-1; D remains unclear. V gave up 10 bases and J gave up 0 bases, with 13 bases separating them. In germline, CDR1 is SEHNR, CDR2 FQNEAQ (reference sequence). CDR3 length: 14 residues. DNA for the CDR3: TGTGCCACCGAACCGGCTGACTCCTACAATGAGCAGTTCTTC. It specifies CATEPADSYNEQFF. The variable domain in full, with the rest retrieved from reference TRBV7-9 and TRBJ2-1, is DTGVSQNPRHKITKRGQNVTFRCDPISEHNRLYWYRQTLGQGPEFLTYFQNEAQLEKSRLLSDRFSAERPKGSFSTLEIQRTEQGDSAMYLCATEPADSYNEQFFGPGTRLTVL.

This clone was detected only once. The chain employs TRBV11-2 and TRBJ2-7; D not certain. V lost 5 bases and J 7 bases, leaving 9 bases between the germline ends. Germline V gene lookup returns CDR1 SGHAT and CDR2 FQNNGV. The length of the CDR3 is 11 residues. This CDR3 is CASSRTVEQYF. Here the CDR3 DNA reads TGTGCCAGCAGCCGTACTGTGGAGCAGTACTTC.

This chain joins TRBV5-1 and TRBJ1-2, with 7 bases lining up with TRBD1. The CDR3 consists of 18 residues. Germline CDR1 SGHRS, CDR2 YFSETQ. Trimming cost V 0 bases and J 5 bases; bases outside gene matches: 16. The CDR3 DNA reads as TGCGCCAGCAGCTTGGTGGGACAGTGGACCTCGGATGGGTATGGCTACACCTTC. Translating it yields CASSLVGQWTSDGYGYTF.

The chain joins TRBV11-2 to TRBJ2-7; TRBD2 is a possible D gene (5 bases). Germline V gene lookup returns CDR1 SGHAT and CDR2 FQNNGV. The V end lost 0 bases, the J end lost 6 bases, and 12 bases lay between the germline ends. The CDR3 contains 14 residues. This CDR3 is CASSLDISGSEQYF. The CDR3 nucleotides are TGTGCCAGCAGCTTAGACATAAGCGGTTCCGAGCAGTACTTC.

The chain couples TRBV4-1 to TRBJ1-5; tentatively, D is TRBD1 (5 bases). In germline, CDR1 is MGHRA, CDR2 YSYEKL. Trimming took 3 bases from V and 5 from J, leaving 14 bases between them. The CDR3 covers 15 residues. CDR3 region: CASSQEDTVDQPQHF. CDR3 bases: TGCGCCAGCAGCCAGGAGGACACGGTAGATCAGCCCCAGCATTTT.